These 27 T cell receptor beta chains were all obtained from the same sample, sequenced in a study of T cells in Graves' hyperthyroidism and ophthalmopathy. RNA transcripts gave rise to amplified TCR beta CDR3 regions. HTBI primers were the set used in a first-round RT-PCR of the TCR CDR3. Using its own MiXCR run on the multiplex PCR reads, TCRdb lists one record per CDR3 protein. This table holds about 640,000 distinct CDR3 sequences, more than 14% found once. Sequencing used blood. These receptors all come from a woman between 45 and 60 years old with Graves' ophthalmopathy.

This clonotype has a count of ten or more. This rearrangement joins TRBV7-9 to TRBJ1-2; D unclear. The CDR3 covers 15 residues. The V and J ends lost 0 bases and 2 bases respectively, with 10 bases between them. Looked up from germline, CDR1 is SEHNR and CDR2 is FQNEAQ (reference sequence). CDR3 DNA sequence: TGTGCCAGCAGCTTAGCGCAGGAGAGCAACTATGGCTACACCTTC. It yields the protein CASSLAQESNYGYTF.

This clonotype was counted between two and nine times. Written as DNA, the CDR3 is TGTGCCAGCAGCCAAGATTCAGGGGTGGGAGGCTACACCTTC. This translates into CASSQDSGVGGYTF. The rearrangement links TRBV4-2 to TRBJ1-2, with a possible D match to TRBD1 (6 bases). V was pared by 0 bases and J by 8 bases, with 13 bases between. Germline CDR1 is LGHNA and CDR2 is YNFKEQ. The CDR3 is 14 residues long.

Note on this clonotype: Since a much larger clone is just one base distant, this may be a read error. The conserved phenylalanine or tryptophan is not found at the CDR3 terminus, so this likely reflects a read error. J is TRBJ1-2 and V is TRBV12-3 or TRBV12-4; tentative D call: TRBD1 (6 bases). This CDR3 is built from 15 residues. V lost 3 bases and J 5 bases, leaving 16 bases between the germline ends. CDR3 protein: CASSFLVGGGYGYTL. DNA for the CDR3: TGTGCCAGCAGTTTTCTCGTCGGGGGCGGGTATGGCTACACCCTC.

This clonotype was counted a few times. The rearrangement joins TRBV6-1 to TRBJ2-1; tentative D call: TRBD2 (6 bases). The V gene's germline CDR1 is MNHNS and CDR2 SASEGT. The CDR3 sequence is 15 residues long. Trimming shortened V by 6 bases and J by 4 bases, and 16 bases separated the two germline ends. CDR3: CASRDYIVSYNEQFF. The CDR3 coding sequence is TGTGCCAGCAGGGACTACATCGTCTCATACAATGAGCAGTTCTTC.

Ten or more counts support this clonotype. The chain uses TRBV28 and TRBJ1-2, with 10 bases lining up with TRBD1. Trimming cost V 5 bases and J 3 bases; bases outside gene matches: 6. Germline V gene sequence: CDR1 MDHEN, CDR2 SYDVKM. CDR3 size: 15 residues. CDR3 nucleotide sequence: TGTGCCAGCAGTGAACCGGGACAGGGGTACTATGGCTACACCTTC. Translating gives CASSEPGQGYYGYTF.

This clonotype came up many times. The rearrangement uses TRBV7-9 and TRBJ2-7, with 7 bases identical to TRBD2. V trimming: 9 bases; J trimming: 6 bases; junction bases outside the gene matches: 14. CDR3 length: 14 amino acids. Germline V gene sequence: CDR1 SEHNR, CDR2 FQNEAQ (reference sequence). In DNA, the CDR3 is TGTGCCAGTGCGGGGGAGGGTTGGGAGGCCGAGCAGTACTTC. Protein product: CASAGEGWEAEQYF.

The sample holds many counts of this clonotype. This chain links TRBV14 with TRBJ1-1; D ambiguous. CDR3 length equals 13 residues. CDR1 is SGHDN and CDR2 is FVKESK in the germline V gene. The V gene lost 3 bases and the J gene lost 6 bases, with 11 bases spanning the gap. The CDR3 DNA follows: TGTGCCAGCAGCCAGGGTGGTGGCCCTGAAGCTTTCTTT. This encodes CASSQGGGPEAFF.

The rearrangement links TRBV7-3 to TRBJ2-1; 16 bases agree with TRBD2. The CDR3 sequence is 17 residues long. Germline CDR1 and CDR2: SGHTA and FQGTGA. The V and J ends lost 2 bases and 10 bases, in that order; junction bases with no gene match: 8. CDR3 loop: CASSLLGTSGRAVEQFF. The CDR3 DNA sequence: TGTGCCAGCAGCTTACTGGGGACTAGCGGGAGGGCCGTCGAGCAGTTCTTC.

This chain connects TRBV3-1 to TRBJ1-5; no firm D call. The CDR3 loop spans 13 amino acids. V dropped 0 bases and J dropped 5 bases, with 5 bases sitting between them. CDR1 is LGHDT and CDR2 is YNNKEL in the germline V gene (reference sequence). The CDR3 region is CASSQDPDQPQHF. DNA of the CDR3: TGTGCCAGCAGCCAAGACCCAGATCAGCCCCAGCATTTT.

Ten or more counts support this clonotype. The chain has TRBV5-8 and TRBJ2-3; either TRBD1 or TRBD2 may fit D (5 bases each). V lost 3 bases to trimming and J lost 2 bases, with 10 bases between them. This CDR3 is 14 amino acids long. Per germline, CDR1 SGHTS and CDR2 YDEGEE. CDR3 coding DNA: TGTGCCAGCAGCTACCGGGACCCCACAGATACGCAGTATTTT. Amino acid sequence: CASSYRDPTDTQYF.

This clonotype has at least ten counts. The V and J genes are TRBV6-1 and TRBJ1-1; 8 positions match TRBD1. Germline CDR1 and CDR2: MNHNS and SASEGT. The CDR3 has 14 residues. Trimming at V came to 5 bases and at J to 5 bases, leaving 7 bases not matched to a gene. The CDR3 DNA reads TGTGCCAGCAGTCCCGGACAGGGAGGGACTGAAGCTTTCTTT. The encoded protein is CASSPGQGGTEAFF.

Comments on this clonotype: The junction departs from germline at one end; a sequencing error may be responsible. The J gene is TRBJ1-3, the V gene TRBV7-4; D remains unclear. CDR1 is SGHVT and CDR2 is SQSDAQ in the germline V gene. The CDR3 contains 14 residues. In DNA, the CDR3 is TGTGCCAGCAGCCCCCTGGGCTCTGAAAACACCATATATTTT. As protein: CASSPLGSENTIYF. The complete variable domain, with remaining parts taken from reference TRBV7-4 and TRBJ1-3, reads GAGVSQSPRYKVAKRGRDVALRCDSISGHVTLYWYRQTLGQGSEVLTYSQSDAQRDKSGRPSGRFSAERPERSVSTLKIQRTEQGDSAVYLCASSPLGSENTIYFGEGSWLTVV.

The V call is TRBV20-1, the J call TRBJ2-5; 14 nucleotides align to TRBD2. This CDR3 region has 17 residues. Germline V gene sequence: CDR1 DFQATT, CDR2 SNEGSKA (reference sequence). V gave up 1 base and J gave up 2 bases; unmatched junction bases: 6. The CDR3 loop is CSARGPRLAGGQETQYF. The CDR3 coding sequence is TGCAGTGCTAGAGGTCCGAGACTAGCGGGAGGGCAAGAGACCCAGTACTTC.

This chain uses TRBV4-3 with TRBJ2-5, with 7 bases that match TRBD1. V lost 0 bases to trimming and J lost 4 bases; unmatched junction nucleotides: 8. CDR1 LGHNA and CDR2 YSLEER come from the germline V gene. The CDR3 contains 16 residues. In DNA form, the CDR3 reads TGCGCCAGCAGCCAAGATGTGACAAGGGGGCGAGAGACCCAGTACTTC. It codes for CASSQDVTRGRETQYF.

This clonotype was found many times. The chain employs TRBV20-1 and TRBJ2-3, with D perhaps matching TRBD1 (5 bases). The germline CDR1 and CDR2 sequences are DFQATT and SNEGSKA (reference sequence). There are 14 residues in the CDR3. V was clipped by 3 bases and J by 0 bases, with 10 bases between them. CDR3 DNA: TGCAGTGCTAGTTTAGACAGTAGCACAGATACGCAGTATTTT. Encoded protein: CSASLDSSTDTQYF.

The chain uses TRBV5-5 and TRBJ1-6; 8 bases line up with TRBD1. The trim removed 4 bases at V and 7 bases at J, leaving 16 bases unmatched. The CDR3 consists of 18 residues. Germline V gives CDR1 SGHKS, CDR2 YYEKEE (reference sequence). The CDR3 DNA sequence: TGTGCCAGCAGCCTTATTTACTACCCGGGACAGGCAAATTCACCCCTCCACTTT. Translation: CASSLIYYPGQANSPLHF. Together with reference TRBV5-5 and TRBJ1-6, the CDR3 gives the full variable domain: DAGVTQSPTHLIKTRGQQVTLRCSPISGHKSVSWYQQVLGQGPQFIFQYYEKEERGRGNFPDRFSARQFPNYSSELNVNALLLGDSALYLCASSLIYYPGQANSPLHFGNGTRLTVT.

This clonotype showed up many times. The chain combines TRBV2 with TRBJ2-3; possible D gene TRBD2, 5 bases. Germline V gene sequence: CDR1 SNHLY, CDR2 FYNNEI. V was shortened by 1 base and J by 0 bases, with 17 bases between the two germline ends. The CDR3 length is 18 residues. CDR3 in amino acids: CASSEELREGPSTDTQYF. Here the CDR3 DNA reads TGTGCCAGCAGTGAAGAATTGCGAGAGGGCCCAAGCACAGATACGCAGTATTTT.

This clonotype was recorded many times. The chain links TRBV2 to TRBJ2-3, with 10 bases identical to TRBD1. With 6 bases clipped from V and 5 bases from J, the junction kept 8 bases outside the gene matches. This CDR3 region has 15 residues. Germline-derived CDR1 and CDR2 are SNHLY and FYNNEI. CDR3 DNA: TGTGCCAGCAGGGGCGACAGGGGGCTGGGAGATACGCAGTATTTT. It is translated as CASRGDRGLGDTQYF.

This chain connects TRBV3-1 to TRBJ2-1; 7 bases map to TRBD2. CDR1 is LGHDT, CDR2 YNNKEL, per germline (reference sequence). This CDR3 has 16 residues. The J segment lost 1 base and the V segment lost 0 bases, leaving 3 bases of the junction unmatched. CDR3 residues: CASSQDQAGSYNEQFF. In DNA, the CDR3 is TGTGCCAGCAGCCAAGATCAAGCGGGGTCCTACAATGAGCAGTTCTTC.

This clonotype was recorded at least ten times. This chain uses TRBV5-4 with TRBJ2-3; TRBD2 matches at 8 bases. Germline V gene lookup returns CDR1 SGHNT and CDR2 YYREEE (reference sequence). This CDR3 has 15 amino acids. Trimming removed 4 bases from V and 2 bases from J; junction bases left unmatched: 6. The DNA of the CDR3 is TGTGCCAGCAGCCCGGGAGGGGGGGTCACAGATACGCAGTATTTT. Translating it yields CASSPGGGVTDTQYF.

The table lists this clonotype with many counts. The chain links TRBV10-3 to TRBJ2-1, with TRBD2 matching over 8 bases. Germline CDR1 ENHRY, CDR2 SYGVKD. After removal of 6 bases from V and 2 bases from J, the junction contained 6 bases not matched to a gene. CDR3 length: 15 residues. The CDR3 DNA reads as TGTGCCATCAGCTCGACTAGCGAGACCTACAATGAGCAGTTCTTC. As protein: CAISSTSETYNEQFF.

This clonotype has a handful of counts. Relative to the germline gene, one junction end is altered; a read error may explain this. V usage is TRBV20-1 and J usage is TRBJ2-2; TRBD2 aligns across 9 bases. CDR1 is DFQATT and CDR2 is SNEGSKA in the germline V gene (reference sequence). The CDR3 contains 14 residues. The CDR3 loop reads CSASLTSGFGEPFF. The CDR3 bases are TGCAGTGCTAGTTTGACTAGCGGCTTCGGGGAGCCGTTTTTT.

This clonotype has at least ten counts. The V call is TRBV7-3, the J call TRBJ2-5; 8 bases fit TRBD2. Germline-derived CDR1 and CDR2 are SGHTA and FQGTGA. The CDR3 length is 15 residues. V gave up 5 bases and J gave up 5 bases; unmatched junction bases: 10. CDR3 bases: TGTGCCAGCAGCCTGACTAGCGAACTTAGGGAGACCCAGTACTTC. Its protein product is CASSLTSELRETQYF. Full variable domain (missing parts from reference TRBV7-3 and TRBJ2-5): GAGVSQTPSNKVTEKGKYVELRCDPISGHTALYWYRQSLGQGPEFLIYFQGTGAADDSGLPNDRFFAVRPEGSVSTLKIQRTERGDSAVYLCASSLTSELRETQYFGPGTRLLVL.

This clonotype was counted between two and nine times. A junction end diverges from the germline sequence, so it may reflect a read error. J is TRBJ2-3 and V is TRBV5-1; D remains ambiguous. Germline V gene sequence: CDR1 SGHRS, CDR2 YFSETQ. This CDR3 has 12 amino acids. This CDR3 is CASSLDTDMQYF. CDR3 in DNA: TGCGCCAGCAGCTTGGACACAGATATGCAGTATTTT. Based on the CDR3 plus reference TRBV5-1 and TRBJ2-3, the full variable domain is KAGVTQTPRYLIKTRGQQVTLSCSPISGHRSVSWYQQTPGQGLQFLFEYFSETQRNKGNFPGRFSGRQFSNSRSEMNVSTLELGDSALYLCASSLDTDMQYFGPGTRLTVL.

In its sample, this clonotype was seen a few times. The chain employs TRBV14 and TRBJ2-5; D might be TRBD2 (6 bases). This CDR3 has 17 residues. Trimming removed 6 bases at V and 3 bases at J, with 23 bases between. Per the germline V gene, CDR1 is SGHDN and CDR2 is FVKESK. CDR3 DNA sequence: TGTGCCAGCAGTCATATGACCGGGGGTTTGTCCAAAGAGACCCAGTACTTC. It is translated as CASSHMTGGLSKETQYF.

This chain connects TRBV7-2 to TRBJ1-1; no definite D call. This CDR3 contains 15 residues. Trimming pared 1 base from V and 0 bases from J, leaving 9 bases between. Germline V gene sequence: CDR1 SGHTA, CDR2 FQGNSA. The CDR3: CASSLVRQVNTEAFF. As DNA, the CDR3 is TGTGCCAGCAGCTTAGTACGGCAGGTGAACACTGAAGCTTTCTTT.

This clonotype was observed at least ten times. The chain couples TRBV7-9 to TRBJ2-1; D is ambiguous. The CDR3 sequence is 15 residues long. CDR1 is SEHNR and CDR2 is FQNEAQ in the germline V gene (reference sequence). Deletions cut 2 bases from V and 0 bases from J, with 8 bases between. This CDR3 reads CASSLSLSSYNEQFF. CDR3 DNA: TGTGCCAGCAGCTTAAGTCTGAGCTCCTACAATGAGCAGTTCTTC.